This TCR beta chain was identified in a study of patients with pleural tuberculosis. V was trimmed by 1 base and J by 0 bases, leaving 6 bases between them. This CDR3 has 14 residues. Germline CDR1 and CDR2: LGHDT and YNNKEL (reference sequence). TCRdb processed the reads anew with MiXCR; each CDR3 protein has one entry. Among 40,000 to 55,000 distinct CDR3 sequences listed, around 7% were seen once. This clonotype was detected many times. The TCR comes from a human donor with pleural tuberculosis. The genes are TRBV3-1 and TRBJ1-1, with D unclear. The DNA for the CDR3 is TGTGCCAGCAGCCAAGGGGGATTGAACACTGAAGCTTTCTTT. As protein: CASSQGGLNTEAFF.